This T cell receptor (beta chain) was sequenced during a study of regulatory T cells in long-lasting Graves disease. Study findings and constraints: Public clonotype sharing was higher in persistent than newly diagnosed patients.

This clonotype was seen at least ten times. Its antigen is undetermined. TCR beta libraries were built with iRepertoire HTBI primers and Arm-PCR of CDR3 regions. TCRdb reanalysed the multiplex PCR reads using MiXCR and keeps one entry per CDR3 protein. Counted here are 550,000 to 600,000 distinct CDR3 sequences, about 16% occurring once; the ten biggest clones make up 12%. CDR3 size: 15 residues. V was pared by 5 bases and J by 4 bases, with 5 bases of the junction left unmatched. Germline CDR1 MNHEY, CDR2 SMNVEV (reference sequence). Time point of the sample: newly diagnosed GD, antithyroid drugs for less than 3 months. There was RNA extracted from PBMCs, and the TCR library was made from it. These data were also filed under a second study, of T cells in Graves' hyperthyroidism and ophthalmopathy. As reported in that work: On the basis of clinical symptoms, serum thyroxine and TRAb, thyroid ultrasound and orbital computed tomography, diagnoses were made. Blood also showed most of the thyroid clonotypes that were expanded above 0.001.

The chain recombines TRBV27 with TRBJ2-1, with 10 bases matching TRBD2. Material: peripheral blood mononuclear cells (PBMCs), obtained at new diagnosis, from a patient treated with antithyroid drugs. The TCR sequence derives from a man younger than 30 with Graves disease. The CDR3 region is CASSPSGSGYNEQFF. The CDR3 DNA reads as TGTGCCAGCAGTCCTAGCGGGAGTGGTTACAATGAGCAGTTCTTC.